This TCR beta chain was identified in a study of blood T cell repertoires in COVID-19. Study details: From the United States, Italy and Spain came samples of acute and convalescent COVID-19.

The CDR3 totals 16 residues. Trimming at V came to 2 bases and at J to 3 bases, leaving 7 bases not matched to a gene. Germline V gives CDR1 LNHDA, CDR2 SQIVND (reference sequence). How the authors handled the data: Amplification of reference gene primers provided the estimated nucleated cell counts. Libraries were prepared by immunoSEQ multiplex PCR; TCRdb keeps only in-frame clonotypes and omits some of them. V and J calls and clone size come straight from that table; D and trimming were deduced from the DNA. The sample lists some 82,000 clones; more than 70% were seen once. This chain uses TRBV19 with TRBJ1-2; TRBD1 matches 9 bases. The sequenced material came from peripheral blood. This clonotype was sampled from a man at least 80 years old with active or convalescent COVID-19. As DNA, the CDR3 is TGTGCCAGTAGTATACCGAGGACAGGGGAAGACTATGGCTACACCTTC. As protein: CASSIPRTGEDYGYTF.